These 2 T cell receptor beta chains share one sample of origin, sequenced in a study of HIV-infected patients and healthy controls. Antiretroviral therapy had run roughly three months, about 14 weeks, before follow-up blood collection. Whole blood was used without fractionation, so all unsorted peripheral T cells were included. cDNA was made from about 510 ng RNA using alpha and beta constant primers. Each of the alpha and beta chains got its own library through chain-specific third strand synthesis with indices. Via MiXCR, TCRdb re-called the 5' RACE reads, giving one row per CDR3 protein. This table holds thousands of distinct CDR3 sequences, about 7.4% found once. Sequencing used blood, obtained during antiretroviral therapy. The source of these receptors is an adult with HIV infection.

By frequency in the sample, this clonotype is medium-sized. The V and J genes are TRBV2 and TRBJ1-1; D not resolved. The CDR3 sequence is 13 residues long. The V end lost 1 base, the J end lost 1 base, and 4 bases lay between the germline ends. Germline lookup yields CDR1 SNHLY and CDR2 FYNNEI. The CDR3 nucleotides read TGTGCCAGCAGTGAAGGGCCGAACACTGAAGCTTTCTTT. Translated: CASSEGPNTEAFF.

This clonotype was found many times. The V call is TRBV7-9, the J call TRBJ1-1; tentative D call: TRBD1 (6 bases). CDR3 size: 15 residues. Trimming took 10 bases from V and 0 from J, leaving 18 bases between them. Germline V gives CDR1 SEHNR, CDR2 FQNEAQ (reference sequence). The CDR3: CATEAPRGMNTEAFF. In DNA, the CDR3 is TGTGCCACGGAGGCCCCCAGGGGCATGAACACTGAAGCTTTCTTT.